The 23 T cell receptor beta chains below all came from one sample that was sequenced in a study of cytomegalovirus exposure and HLA in healthy donors. PCR primers comprised 60 Vbeta and 13 Jbeta primers. Using immunoSEQ multiplex PCR, the repertoire was profiled, and TCRdb retains in-frame clones only, with some absent. The sample has around 94,000 clones, roughly 76% seen once. Sequencing was performed on PBMCs. The receptors originated from a woman aged 55-69 years in good health and CMV-seropositive.

A note on this clone: The same CDR3 can be traced to other DNA sequences in this sample. The chain recombines TRBV18 with TRBJ2-5; D is perhaps TRBD1 (6 bases). V was shortened by 4 bases and J by 2 bases, with 8 bases between the two germline ends. The CDR3 is made up of 13 amino acids. CDR1 is KGHSH and CDR2 is LQKENI in the germline V gene. The CDR3 coding sequence is TGTGCCAGCTCACGAGGACAGCAAGAGACCCAGTACTTC. It translates to CASSRGQQETQYF. The whole variable domain, remainder taken from reference TRBV18 and TRBJ2-5, is NAGVMQNPRHLVRRRGQEARLRCSPMKGHSHVYWYRQLPEEGLKFMVYLQKENIIDESGMPKERFSAEFPKEGPSILRIQQVVRGDSAAYFCASSRGQQETQYFGPGTRLLVL.

The genes are TRBV18 and TRBJ2-5; 7 bases are a match to TRBD1. Germline assignment: CDR1 KGHSH and CDR2 LQKENI. The CDR3 totals 15 residues. The V and J ends lost 3 bases and 5 bases, in that order; junction bases with no gene match: 9. The CDR3 here is CASSPNHRGGETQYF. The CDR3, as DNA: TGTGCCAGCTCACCGAACCACAGGGGCGGTGAGACCCAGTACTTC.

This clone was counted a single time. V usage is TRBV27 and J usage is TRBJ1-1; no firm D call. The V end was cut by 5 bases, the J end by 3 bases, with 19 bases between. This CDR3 region has 16 residues. CDR1 is MNHEY and CDR2 is SMNVEV in the germline V gene (reference sequence). The DNA of the CDR3 is TGTGCCAGCAGTGGCCGGCCGGGGATGGAGGACACTGAAGCTTTCTTT. It codes for CASSGRPGMEDTEAFF.

The J gene is TRBJ1-5, the V gene TRBV7-2; 9 bases fit TRBD1. With V trimmed by 10 bases and J by 6 bases, 10 bases remained unmatched. Germline CDR1 SGHTA, CDR2 FQGNSA. The CDR3 has 14 amino acids. This CDR3 reads CAIPGQGASQPQHF. CDR3 DNA sequence: TGTGCCATACCGGGACAGGGTGCTAGTCAGCCCCAGCATTTT.

The chain employs TRBV27 and TRBJ2-3; TRBD1 might be the D (6 bases). CDR1 is MNHEY, CDR2 SMNVEV, per germline (reference sequence). Deletions cut 2 bases from V and 3 bases from J, with 12 bases between. The CDR3 sequence is 15 residues long. CDR3 amino acids: CASSLRQGRTDTQYF. The CDR3 coding sequence is TGTGCCAGCAGTTTACGGCAGGGGCGAACAGATACGCAGTATTTT.

This clone was detected only a few times. This chain joins TRBV10-1 and TRBJ2-7, with 8 bases lining up with TRBD2. CDR1 WNHNN and CDR2 SYGVQD come from the germline V gene (reference sequence). CDR3 length: 15 amino acids. The J segment lost 3 bases and the V segment lost 2 bases, leaving 6 bases of the junction unmatched. The CDR3 here is CASSERAGVGYEQYF. CDR3 bases: TGCGCCAGCAGTGAGCGAGCGGGAGTAGGCTACGAGCAGTACTTC.

This clone turned up a few times. The genes are TRBV29-1 and TRBJ1-1; TRBD1 matches at 8 bases. V shed 3 bases, J shed 0 bases, and the junction held 0 bases outside the gene matches. Germline-derived CDR1 and CDR2 are SQVTM and ANQGSEA. The length of the CDR3 is 13 residues. CDR3 loop: CSVEGQVNTEAFF. The CDR3, as DNA: TGCAGCGTTGAGGGACAGGTGAACACTGAAGCTTTCTTT.

A few counts support this clone. CDR3 bases: TGCGCCAGCAGCCAAGGAACGGACAGGGGGCTCTCTGGGGCCAACGTCCTGACTTTC. Translation gives CASSQGTDRGLSGANVLTF. V and J are TRBV4-1 and TRBJ2-6, with TRBD1 identical over 11 bases. V lost 1 base, J lost 0 bases, and 5 bases stayed unmatched. CDR3 length equals 19 residues. Germline CDR1 reads MGHRA; CDR2 reads YSYEKL.

V and J are TRBV30 and TRBJ2-7; D perhaps matches TRBD1 (6 bases). Germline loops: CDR1 GTSNPN, CDR2 SVGIG (reference sequence). V lost 4 bases and J lost 6, with 19 bases in between. The CDR3 spans 14 residues. The CDR3 reads CAWTLGTRVVEQYF. CDR3 in DNA: TGTGCCTGGACCCTCGGGACACGCGTCGTCGAGCAGTACTTC.

The gene calls are TRBV18 and TRBJ2-5; perhaps TRBD2 as D (6 bases). Germline CDR1 is KGHSH and CDR2 is LQKENI. The CDR3 loop spans 16 amino acids. Trimming pared 4 bases from V and 4 bases from J, leaving 19 bases between. The CDR3 spells CASSRSPGPGGETQYF. Here the CDR3 DNA reads TGTGCCAGCTCACGCTCTCCTGGGCCCGGGGGAGAGACCCAGTACTTC.

This clone was seen only a few times. J is TRBJ2-2 and V is TRBV7-9, with unresolved D. The CDR3 is 15 amino acids. Germline V gives CDR1 SEHNR, CDR2 FQNEAQ (reference sequence). V gave up 5 bases and J gave up 5 bases, with 15 bases separating them. The CDR3 DNA follows: TGTGCCAGCAGCCCCTCAGCTAGGAATACCGGGGAGCTGTTTTTT. This sequence encodes CASSPSARNTGELFF.

The chain joins TRBV19 to TRBJ1-2, with TRBD1 as a possible D gene (5 bases). Germline V gene lookup returns CDR1 LNHDA and CDR2 SQIVND (reference sequence). Trimming pared 3 bases from V and 0 bases from J, leaving 20 bases between. The CDR3 runs to 18 residues. The CDR3 coding sequence is TGTGCCAGTAGTATCCGACGAGATGTAGGGACTACTAACTATGGCTACACCTTC. Translated, it gives CASSIRRDVGTTNYGYTF.

CDR3 nucleotide sequence: TGTGCCAGCAGCTGGGGACCGGGATTAACCGGGGGTCAGCCCCAGCATTTT. Its protein product is CASSWGPGLTGGQPQHF. The rearrangement joins TRBV5-6 to TRBJ1-5, with a tentative D call TRBD1 (5 bases). CDR1 SGHDT and CDR2 YYEEEE come from the germline V gene. Trimming took 3 bases from V and 6 from J, leaving 22 bases between them. The CDR3 length is 17 residues.

The chain combines TRBV19 with TRBJ1-1; no reliable D call. The CDR3 totals 11 residues. Trimming removed 7 bases at V and 5 bases at J, with 8 bases between. The V gene's germline CDR1 is LNHDA and CDR2 SQIVND (reference sequence). This CDR3 is CASNPGTEAFF. For the CDR3, the DNA is TGTGCCAGTAACCCGGGGACTGAAGCTTTCTTT.

This clone was seen a handful of times. This sequence joins TRBV29-1 and TRBJ2-1, with 9 bases identical to TRBD1. CDR3 size: 16 residues. The ends lost 1 base at V and 5 bases at J; junction bases unmatched: 9. CDR1 is SQVTM, CDR2 ANQGSEA, per germline. The CDR3 loop reads CSVEVHGTGNHNEQFF. The CDR3 bases are TGCAGCGTTGAAGTCCACGGGACAGGGAACCACAATGAGCAGTTCTTC.

This CDR3 is CASSAIDRGSSYEQYF. The CDR3, as DNA: TGTGCCAGCAGTGCAATAGACAGGGGGAGCTCCTACGAGCAGTACTTC. J is TRBJ2-7 and V is TRBV2; 9 positions agree with TRBD1. Germline-derived CDR1 and CDR2 are SNHLY and FYNNEI. CDR3 length: 16 amino acids. The ends lost 4 bases at V and 0 bases at J; junction bases unmatched: 7.

Only one count was recorded for this clone. V usage is TRBV2 and J usage is TRBJ1-5; the D gene is possibly TRBD1 (5 bases). The CDR3 length is 15 residues. The V end lost 2 bases, the J end lost 7 bases, and 15 bases lay between the germline ends. CDR1 and CDR2 from the germline V gene are SNHLY and FYNNEI. The CDR3 is CASSEWTTVEQPQHF. In DNA form, the CDR3 reads TGTGCCAGCAGTGAATGGACAACCGTGGAACAGCCCCAGCATTTT.

This chain joins TRBV2 and TRBJ2-5; 11 nucleotides line up with TRBD2. TRBJ2-7 matches the DNA end more closely, so the J call is doubtful. The CDR3 loop spans 17 amino acids. The germline V gene encodes CDR1 SNHLY and CDR2 FYNNEI. The CDR3 spells CASRYSGLAGDSYEQYF. CDR3 coding DNA: TGTGCCAGCAGATATTCTGGACTAGCGGGCGACTCCTACGAGCAGTACTTC.

V and J are TRBV7-3 and TRBJ2-1; tentative D call: TRBD2 (5 bases). The CDR3 loop spans 15 amino acids. The V and J ends lost 2 bases and 0 bases respectively, with 8 bases between them. Germline CDR1 and CDR2: SGHTA and FQGTGA. CDR3 residues: CASSLPGSSYNEQFF. In DNA form, the CDR3 reads TGTGCCAGCAGCTTACCGGGGAGCTCCTACAATGAGCAGTTCTTC.

This clone was picked up a small number of times. The chain employs TRBV5-5 and TRBJ1-5; unclear D gene. The CDR3 consists of 13 residues. Germline V gene data show CDR1 as SGHKS and CDR2 as YYEKEE (reference sequence). Trimming left V 3 bases short and J 9 bases short, with 13 bases between. The DNA of the CDR3 is TGTGCCAGCAGCTCGGAGGCGATGGGGCCCCAGCATTTT. It translates to CASSSEAMGPQHF.

This chain joins TRBV19 and TRBJ2-5; 12 bases align to TRBD2. Germline assignment: CDR1 LNHDA and CDR2 SQIVND (reference sequence). The CDR3 has 15 residues. Trimming at V came to 2 bases and at J to 5 bases, leaving 3 bases not matched to a gene. The CDR3 coding sequence is TGTGCCAGTAGTATACTAGCGGGAGGGCTTGAGACCCAGTACTTC. Its translation is CASSILAGGLETQYF.

The chain recombines TRBV27 with TRBJ2-7; 10 positions match TRBD1. Germline CDR1 is MNHEY and CDR2 is SMNVEV (reference sequence). The CDR3 length is 15 residues. Trimming took 6 bases from V and 3 from J; bases not matched to a gene: 8. The CDR3 here is CASRRIGTGDYEQYF. CDR3 DNA: TGTGCCAGCAGACGGATCGGGACAGGGGACTACGAGCAGTACTTC.

This clone turned up a few times. Distinct nucleotide sequences in the sample also encode this CDR3. This chain connects TRBV2 to TRBJ2-3; TRBD1 matches at 9 bases. J was trimmed by 0 bases and V by 5 bases; bases with no gene match: 3. The CDR3 totals 15 residues. Per germline, CDR1 SNHLY and CDR2 FYNNEI. The CDR3 DNA sequence: TGTGCCAGCAGTAGGGACAGGGCTAGCACAGATACGCAGTATTTT. Amino acids: CASSRDRASTDTQYF.